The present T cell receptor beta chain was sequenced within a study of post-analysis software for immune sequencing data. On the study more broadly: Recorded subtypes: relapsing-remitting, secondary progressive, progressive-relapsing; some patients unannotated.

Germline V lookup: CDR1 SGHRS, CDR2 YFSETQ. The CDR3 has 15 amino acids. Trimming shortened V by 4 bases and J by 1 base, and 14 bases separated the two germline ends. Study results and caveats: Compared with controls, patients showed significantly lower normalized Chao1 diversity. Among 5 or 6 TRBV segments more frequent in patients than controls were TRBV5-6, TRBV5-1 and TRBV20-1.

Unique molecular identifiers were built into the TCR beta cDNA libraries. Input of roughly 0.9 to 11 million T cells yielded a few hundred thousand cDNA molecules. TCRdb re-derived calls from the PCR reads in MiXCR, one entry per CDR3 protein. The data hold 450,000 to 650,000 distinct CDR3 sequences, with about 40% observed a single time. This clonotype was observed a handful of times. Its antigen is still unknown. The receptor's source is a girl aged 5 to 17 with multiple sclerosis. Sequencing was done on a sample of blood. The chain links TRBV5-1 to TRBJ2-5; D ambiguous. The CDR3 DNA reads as TGCGCCAGCAGCCCCGCGGATGGCAGCCAAGAGACCCAGTACTTC. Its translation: CASSPADGSQETQYF.